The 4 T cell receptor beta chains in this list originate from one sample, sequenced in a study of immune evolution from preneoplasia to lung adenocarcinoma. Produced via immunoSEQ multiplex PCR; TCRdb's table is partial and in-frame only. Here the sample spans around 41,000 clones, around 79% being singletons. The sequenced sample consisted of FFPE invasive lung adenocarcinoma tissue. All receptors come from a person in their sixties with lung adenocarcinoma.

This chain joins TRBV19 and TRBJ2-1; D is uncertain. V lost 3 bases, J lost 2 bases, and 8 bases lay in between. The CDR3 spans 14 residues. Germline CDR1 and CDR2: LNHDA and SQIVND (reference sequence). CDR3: CASSISAAYNEQFF. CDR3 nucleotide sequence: TGTGCCAGTAGTATTAGTGCGGCCTACAATGAGCAGTTCTTC.

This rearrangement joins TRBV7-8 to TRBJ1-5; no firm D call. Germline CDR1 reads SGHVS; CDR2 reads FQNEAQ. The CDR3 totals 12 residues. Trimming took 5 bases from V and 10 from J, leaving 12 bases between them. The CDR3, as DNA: TGTGCCAGCAGCGTCGCACTAGATCCCCAGCATTTT. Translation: CASSVALDPQHF.

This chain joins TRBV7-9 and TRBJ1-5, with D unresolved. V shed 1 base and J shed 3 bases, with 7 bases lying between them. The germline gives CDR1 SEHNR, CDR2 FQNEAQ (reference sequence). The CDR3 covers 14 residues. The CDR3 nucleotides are TGTGCCAGCAGCTTAGGACGGAACAATCAGCCCCAGCATTTT. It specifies CASSLGRNNQPQHF.

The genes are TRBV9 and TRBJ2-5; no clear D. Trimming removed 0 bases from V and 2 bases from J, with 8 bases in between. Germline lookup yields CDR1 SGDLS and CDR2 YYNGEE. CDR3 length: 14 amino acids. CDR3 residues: CASSVGAVQETQYF. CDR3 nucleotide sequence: TGTGCCAGCAGCGTAGGGGCAGTTCAAGAGACCCAGTACTTC. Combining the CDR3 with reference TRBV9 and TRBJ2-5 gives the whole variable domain DSGVTQTPKHLITATGQRVTLRCSPRSGDLSVYWYQQSLDQGLQFLIQYYNGEERAKGNILERFSAQQFPDLHSELNLSSLELGDSALYFCASSVGAVQETQYFGPGTRLLVL.